These 10 T cell receptor beta chains were sequenced from one sample in a study of T cells in women clearing cervical HPV infection. Here immunoSEQ multiplex PCR was the method, and the copy in TCRdb shows in-frame clones only, minus some. The sample totals tens of thousands of clones. The sequencing input was blood buffy coat. All receptors come from a woman between 18 and 70 years old with a cervical HPV16 infection that either progressed to CIN3+ or cleared (not recorded which).

Concerning this clone itself: The read is 3 residues too short to cover the CDR3 end, so that end is filled in from the germline J gene. The chain links TRBV10-1 to TRBJ2-7, with a weak D call TRBD1 (6 bases). The CDR3 is 10 residues long. Trimming pared 11 bases from V and 3 bases from J, leaving 8 bases between. Germline-derived CDR1 and CDR2 are WNHNN and SYGVQD (reference sequence). CDR3 region: CARQVYEQYF. The CDR3 DNA, read in part, is TGCGCCCGACAGGTCTACGAG.

Remarks on this clone: Read sequence stops 3 residues before the CDR3 end, and the germline J gene provides the missing end. The chain combines TRBV19 with TRBJ1-2; D is possibly TRBD1 (5 bases). Germline CDR1 is LNHDA and CDR2 is SQIVND (reference sequence). This CDR3 contains 14 residues. CDR3 residues: CASMGTTSTDTYTF. The DNA read from the CDR3 is TGTGCCAGTATGGGGACGACTAGCACAGATACC.

The covered CDR3 bases are TGCGCCAGCAGCCCAGCGGGACCCCAGCGTAACAATGAG. Residues: CASSPAGPQRNNE. In full, the CDR3 is CASSPAGPQRNNEQFF. V is TRBV5-1 and J is TRBJ2-1; 7 positions agree with TRBD2. The read halts 3 residues ahead of the CDR3 end, with the missing end drawn from the germline J gene. The CDR3 loop spans 16 amino acids. The junction had 12 bases not matched to a gene; V was cut back by 4 bases and J by 5 bases. In germline, CDR1 is SGHRS, CDR2 YFSETQ.

A remark on this clone: The read comes to an end 3 residues before the CDR3 does, leaving the germline J gene to fill in the end. The chain combines TRBV2 with TRBJ1-2; 7 positions agree with TRBD1. Looked up from germline, CDR1 is SNHLY and CDR2 is FYNNEI. This CDR3 comprises 13 residues. The V gene end was trimmed by 7 bases and the J gene end by 5 bases; junction bases not matched to a gene: 7. The CDR3 sequence: CASMAAGGYGYTF. Partial CDR3 DNA: TGTGCCAGCATGGCTGCAGGGGGATATGGC.

About this clone itself: The CDR3 end falls 3 residues outside the read, so it is completed with the germline J gene. The rearrangement links TRBV5-1 to TRBJ1-1; 9 nucleotides match TRBD1. CDR1 is SGHRS, CDR2 YFSETQ, per germline. Trimming removed 3 bases from V and 6 bases from J; junction bases left unmatched: 9. The length of the CDR3 is 15 residues. The sequenced CDR3 bases are TGCGCCAGCAGCTCCGGACAGGGGCAAGGTTCTGAA. Amino acid sequence: CASSSGQGQGSE. The CDR3, in full, reads CASSSGQGQGSEAFF.

As for this clone: The missing CDR3 end, 3 residues past where the read stops, is filled in from the germline J gene. V usage is TRBV7-9 and J usage is TRBJ1-1; the match to TRBD1 covers 7 bases. The germline CDR1 and CDR2 sequences are SEHNR and FQNEAQ (reference sequence). V trimming: 3 bases; J trimming: 5 bases; junction bases outside the gene matches: 6. The CDR3 runs 14 residues. The sequenced CDR3 bases are TGTGCCAGCAGCTTTGAGGGGGCGAGGACTGAA. It specifies CASSFEGARTE. The full CDR3 protein is CASSFEGARTEAFF.

On this clone: The sequence runs out 3 residues before the end of the CDR3; the remainder is reconstructed from the germline J gene. The chain uses TRBV20-1 and TRBJ1-1; weak D call: TRBD1 (5 bases). CDR1 DFQATT and CDR2 SNEGSKA come from the germline V gene (reference sequence). Trimming removed 0 bases at V and 6 bases at J, with 11 bases between. The CDR3 covers 13 residues. CDR3 amino acids: CSARDGGKSEAFF. Incomplete CDR3 DNA: TGCAGTGCTAGAGACGGGGGGAAGTCTGAA.

Notes on this clone: The read comes to an end 3 residues before the CDR3 does, leaving the germline J gene to fill in the end. This sequence joins TRBV7-3 and TRBJ2-7; D is perhaps TRBD2 (5 bases). The CDR3 covers 11 residues. Looked up from germline, CDR1 is SGHTA and CDR2 is FQGTGA. The V end was cut by 6 bases, the J end by 5 bases, with 8 bases between. CDR3: CASSSGDEQYF. The sequenced CDR3 bases are TGTGCCAGCAGTTCCGGGGACGAG.

About this clone itself: The read gets to within 3 residues of the CDR3 end, and the germline J gene fills in the rest. The chain is built from TRBV7-8 and TRBJ1-5; D not certain. This CDR3 is built from 15 residues. Germline V gene sequence: CDR1 SGHVS, CDR2 FQNEAQ. The V gene lost 2 bases and the J gene lost 2 bases, with 10 bases spanning the gap. Partial CDR3 DNA: TGTGCCAGCAGCTTATCGCCATTAGGCAATCAGCCC. Translation gives CASSLSPLGNQP. The full CDR3 is CASSLSPLGNQPQHF. Together with reference TRBV7-8 and TRBJ1-5, the CDR3 gives the full variable domain: GAGVSQSPRYKVAKRGQDVALRCDPISGHVSLFWYQQALGQGPEFLTYFQNEAQLDKSGLPSDRFFAERPEGSVSTLKIQRTQQEDSAVYLCASSLSPLGNQPQHFGDGTRLSIL.

Regarding this clone: Its ends do not fully match the called genes, so a read error is possible. The CDR3 end falls 3 residues outside the read, so it is completed with the germline J gene. The chain combines TRBV4-2 with TRBJ2-4; the match to TRBD1 covers 7 bases. Germline V CDR1 and CDR2: LGHNA, YNFKEQ. The CDR3 length is 13 residues. CDR3 sequence: CASSQEQGNIQYF. Incomplete CDR3 DNA: TGCGCCAGCAGCCAAGAACAGGGGAACATT.